This T cell receptor (beta chain) was documented in a study of blood T cell repertoires in COVID-19 (dated by TCRdb to 2020 to 2021). Background on the whole study: Samples from collaborators originated in the United States, Italy and Spain and spanned both the acute and convalescent phases of COVID-19. The material from the prospective study consisted of cDNA or gDNA derived from T cells, B-cell-depleted T cells, or PBMCs. The dataset comprised deeply sampled blood TCRbeta repertoires from subjects exposed to, actively infected with, or recovered from COVID-19. The repertoires were made available in a free public database intended to serve as a resource for research on the immune response to SARS-CoV-2. Samples came from the ongoing ImmuneRACE study (first 160 participants) plus 1,254 subjects from 6 global collaborators. Nearly every sample came with metadata listing a de-identified subject ID, COVID-19 status, age in years and sex. HLA class I and class II types, where available, came from metadata supplied by the sample provider rather than from assay-based typing. Beyond this particular receptor, the publication reports: The quantity of clinical and demographic metadata differed by source and by participant and was supplied without curation.

TCRbeta CDR3 regions were amplified from genomic DNA using the immunoSEQ Assay, a bias-controlled multiplex PCR. The authors processed their data as follows. The number of nucleated cells in each sample was estimated from the amplification of reference gene primers within the assay. Sequence reads were collapsed and filtered to measure the absolute abundance of every unique TCRbeta CDR3 rearrangement. Productive Simpson clonality was computed per sample as the square root of Simpson's diversity index over productive rearrangements. Drawn from immuneACCESS, this table holds only the in-frame rearrangements with V and J called that TCRdb kept. Clones are partly lost; checked studies trace under half to an unresolved V gene and leave the rest unexplained. That table supplies the V and J calls and clone size; D and trimming were determined from the DNA. The sample table shows 100,000 to 150,000 clones, and over 75% are seen once. Around 3.4% of the sample lies in the top ten.

Between the V and J ends, shortened by 3 bases and 2 bases respectively, the junction contains 14 bases. The CDR3 starts with the cysteine, ends with the phenylalanine, and has 16 residues. Only CDR3 DNA remains: 48 bases, in frame from the first base. Sequences LNHNV (CDR1) and YYDKDF (CDR2) are obtained from the germline V gene (reference sequence). The collaborating institutions used their own protocols to collect whole blood in K2EDTA tubes. For TCRbeta analysis, collaborators shipped samples in one of three forms: frozen whole blood, isolated PBMCs, or DNA extracted from either of those sample types. Turning to this clone: Its cognate antigen has yet to be identified. No base qualities exist here, and no much larger clone lies one base off it.

Recombination joined TRBV15 with TRBJ2-4; the D segment could be TRBD2, given 5 matching bases. Specimen: peripheral blood. This sequence was found in a woman in her fifties or sixties with acute or convalescent COVID-19. The CDR3 protein: CATSSDLPGTKNIQYF. The bases are TGTGCCACCAGCAGCGATTTACCGGGGACCAAAAACATTCAGTACTTC. The CDR3 plus the reference TRBV15 and TRBJ2-4 genes for the other parts give the full variable domain: DAMVIQNPRYQVTQFGKPVTLSCSQTLNHNVMYWYQQKSSQAPKLLFHYYDKDFNNEADTPDNFQSRRPNTSFCFLDIRSPGLGDTAMYLCATSSDLPGTKNIQYFGAGTRLSVL.